One sample yielded the 29 T cell receptor beta chains listed below, sequenced in a study of T cell responses to AZD1222 COVID-19 vaccine. Only in-frame clones appear in the TCRdb table, and some are missing; sequencing was by immunoSEQ multiplex PCR. The table records about 130,000 clones, approximately 85% of them present only once. Sequences were derived from peripheral blood, sampled 28 days after the second AZD1222 dose. These receptors originate from an adult who received the AZD1222 COVID-19 vaccine.

The chain uses TRBV28 and TRBJ2-1, with a tentative D call TRBD1 (6 bases). Trimming shortened V by 0 bases and J by 1 base, and 10 bases separated the two germline ends. Germline CDR1 reads MDHEN; CDR2 reads SYDVKM. The CDR3 contains 16 residues. The CDR3 sequence: CASSLWAGESYNEQFF. CDR3 nucleotides: TGTGCCAGCAGTTTATGGGCAGGGGAATCCTACAATGAGCAGTTCTTC.

The chain combines TRBV11-2 with TRBJ1-3; 12 bases are shared with TRBD1. Trimming took 3 bases from V and 4 from J; bases not matched to a gene: 13. There are 19 residues in the CDR3. From germline, CDR1 is SGHAT and CDR2 FQNNGV. The CDR3 protein is CASSFSRDRGPVVGNTIYF. The CDR3 DNA follows: TGTGCCAGCAGCTTCAGCCGGGACAGGGGGCCGGTGGTGGGAAACACCATATATTTT.

The chain couples TRBV5-5 to TRBJ2-3, with D unresolved. The CDR3 consists of 15 residues. The germline V gene encodes CDR1 SGHKS and CDR2 YYEKEE (reference sequence). Trimming left V 4 bases short and J 3 bases short, with 15 bases between. CDR3: CASSGLRTRTDTQYF. The CDR3 DNA reads as TGTGCCAGCAGCGGCTTGAGGACCCGGACAGATACGCAGTATTTT.

The rearrangement uses TRBV6-5 and TRBJ2-7; no clear D. Germline V gene lookup returns CDR1 MNHEY and CDR2 SVGAGI. CDR3 size: 15 residues. V lost 0 bases and J 2 bases, leaving 11 bases between the germline ends. CDR3 sequence: CASSYSLGFPYEQYF. The CDR3 DNA reads as TGTGCCAGCAGTTACTCGTTGGGGTTCCCCTACGAGCAGTACTTC.

A single count supports this clone. This chain connects TRBV6-5 to TRBJ2-7, with 10 bases fitting TRBD1. Germline V CDR1 and CDR2: MNHEY, SVGAGI. Losses at the gene ends were 0 bases for V and 5 bases for J; bases not matched to a gene: 7. The CDR3 is 16 amino acids. CDR3 region: CASSYSSGQGMNEQYF. The CDR3 DNA reads TGTGCCAGCAGTTACTCGTCGGGACAGGGGATGAACGAGCAGTACTTC.

The chain couples TRBV18 to TRBJ1-5; no definite D call. With 1 base removed from V and 3 bases from J, the gap between germline ends came to 10 bases. The CDR3 is 15 amino acids. Germline V CDR1 and CDR2: KGHSH, LQKENI. The CDR3 DNA reads as TGTGCCAGCTCACCACAGGGTGCGAACAATCAGCCCCAGCATTTT. The encoded protein is CASSPQGANNQPQHF.

The gene calls are TRBV27 and TRBJ2-1; D is ambiguous. Germline assignment: CDR1 MNHEY and CDR2 SMNVEV (reference sequence). V lost 8 bases and J 5 bases, leaving 22 bases between the germline ends. This CDR3 has 16 residues. The chain's CDR3 is CASLGLSGGINNEQFF. The DNA for the CDR3 is TGTGCCAGCCTAGGGCTCTCCGGTGGCATTAACAATGAGCAGTTCTTC.

The gene calls are TRBV7-2 and TRBJ2-5; a weak D match, TRBD1 (6 bases). V was trimmed by 3 bases and J by 3 bases, leaving 17 bases between them. Looked up from germline, CDR1 is SGHTA and CDR2 is FQGNSA. CDR3 length: 16 residues. DNA of the CDR3: TGTGCCAGCAGCTTGTACAGGGTAGGAGGTAAAGAGACCCAGTACTTC. Translation gives CASSLYRVGGKETQYF.

The rearrangement links TRBV27 to TRBJ2-7; D is uncertain. Trimming pared 11 bases from V and 1 base from J, leaving 0 bases between. The length of the CDR3 is 8 residues. Germline CDR1 and CDR2: MNHEY and SMNVEV (reference sequence). CDR3 sequence (DNA): TGTGCCTCCTACGAGCAGTACTTC. Its translation is CASYEQYF.

The chain combines TRBV20-1 with TRBJ2-7, with TRBD2 matching 10 bases. This CDR3 is built from 16 residues. The germline V gene has CDR1 DFQATT and CDR2 SNEGSKA (reference sequence). Germline trimming cut 3 bases from V and 3 bases from J; bases unmatched to any gene: 11. The CDR3 sequence: CSASDIPGLASYEQYF. The DNA for the CDR3 is TGCAGTGCTAGTGATATACCGGGACTAGCGAGCTACGAGCAGTACTTC.

CDR3 DNA sequence: TGTGCTAGTGGTTTGGTGCGGGGATCCTATAATTCACCCCTCCACTTT. Translating gives CASGLVRGSYNSPLHF. The chain joins TRBV12-5 to TRBJ1-6; D gene unclear. V was pared by 0 bases and J by 1 base, with 7 bases between. The CDR3 runs to 16 residues. Per germline, CDR1 LGHNT and CDR2 FRNRAP.

This clone was seen a single time. The chain carries TRBV6-5 and TRBJ1-1; D might be TRBD1 (6 bases). V shed 6 bases and J shed 11 bases, with 16 bases lying between them. The CDR3 runs 12 residues. CDR1 MNHEY and CDR2 SVGAGI come from the germline V gene. CDR3 coding DNA: TGTGCCAGCAGGGGGGGCCCAGGGGACGCTTTCTTT. Translating it yields CASRGGPGDAFF.

This clone was seen a few times. The chain couples TRBV4-3 to TRBJ1-1; D gene ambiguous. This CDR3 is 16 amino acids long. V was shortened by 0 bases and J by 0 bases, with 11 bases between the two germline ends. Germline CDR1 LGHNA, CDR2 YSLEER. CDR3 bases: TGCGCCAGCAGCCAAGAATTTACGAGAATGAACACTGAAGCTTTCTTT. It specifies CASSQEFTRMNTEAFF.

The chain links TRBV28 to TRBJ2-1; 7 bases fit TRBD2. Looked up from germline, CDR1 is MDHEN and CDR2 is SYDVKM. CDR3 size: 15 residues. V was pared by 8 bases and J by 5 bases, with 12 bases of the junction left unmatched. CDR3 sequence: CASSPGGTTDNEQFF. The CDR3 DNA reads as TGTGCCAGCTCCCCGGGGGGAACGACGGACAATGAGCAGTTCTTC.

The V call is TRBV27, the J call TRBJ1-1; TRBD1 might be the D (5 bases). Germline V CDR1 and CDR2: MNHEY, SMNVEV (reference sequence). This CDR3 contains 15 residues. The V and J ends lost 5 bases and 7 bases respectively, with 20 bases between them. CDR3 loop: CASSPYGHRGDEAFF. The CDR3 DNA reads as TGTGCCAGCAGTCCTTACGGACACCGTGGGGATGAAGCTTTCTTT.

V gene TRBV13 combines with J gene TRBJ1-1; TRBD1 matches at 8 bases. CDR3 length: 15 amino acids. Germline assignment: CDR1 PRHDT and CDR2 FYEKMQ (reference sequence). The junction had 6 bases not matched to a gene; V was cut back by 5 bases and J by 1 base. CDR3 protein: CASSHWTGTNTEAFF. The DNA for the CDR3 is TGTGCCAGCAGCCACTGGACAGGGACGAACACTGAAGCTTTCTTT.

The gene calls are TRBV5-1 and TRBJ2-1; 11 bases map to TRBD2. This CDR3 is 15 amino acids long. Trimming took 0 bases from V and 8 from J; bases not matched to a gene: 4. The germline gives CDR1 SGHRS, CDR2 YFSETQ. CDR3 amino acids: CASSLVVAGGYEQFF. CDR3 in DNA: TGCGCCAGCAGCTTGGTGGTAGCGGGAGGGTATGAGCAGTTCTTC.

The CDR3 DNA sequence: TGTGCCAGCAGCTTAAATGGACGGGGGAGCACCGGGGAGCTGTTTTTT. Amino acids: CASSLNGRGSTGELFF. The gene calls are TRBV7-9 and TRBJ2-2; possible D gene TRBD2, 6 bases. CDR1 and CDR2 from the germline V gene are SEHNR and FQNEAQ (reference sequence). V lost 2 bases, J lost 4 bases, and 14 bases lay in between. This CDR3 spans 16 amino acids.

This clone was recorded a few times. The CDR3 here is CASSRSDSGVSYNEQFF. The CDR3, as DNA: TGCGCCAGCAGCCGATCGGACTCGGGGGTTTCCTACAATGAGCAGTTCTTC. The rearrangement joins TRBV5-1 to TRBJ2-1; D is possibly TRBD2 (6 bases). The CDR3 length is 17 residues. Looked up from germline, CDR1 is SGHRS and CDR2 is YFSETQ. Deletions cut 4 bases from V and 1 base from J, with 18 bases between.

V is TRBV6-5 and J is TRBJ2-5; no firm D call. Trimming took off 0 bases at V and 5 bases at J, with 13 bases between the two ends. The germline gives CDR1 MNHEY, CDR2 SVGAGI. This CDR3 region has 15 residues. The CDR3 reads CASSYSRRFLETQYF. DNA of the CDR3: TGTGCCAGCAGTTACTCTCGGCGGTTCTTGGAGACCCAGTACTTC.

The V and J genes are TRBV5-1 and TRBJ2-1; tentative D call: TRBD2 (6 bases). This CDR3 has 13 amino acids. CDR1 SGHRS and CDR2 YFSETQ come from the germline V gene. Between the trimmed V and J ends, which lost 5 bases and 3 bases, there was a span of 9 bases. The CDR3 loop is CASRSGLYNEQFF. CDR3 bases: TGCGCCAGCAGATCGGGACTCTACAATGAGCAGTTCTTC. The whole variable domain, filled in from reference TRBV5-1 and TRBJ2-1, reads KAGVTQTPRYLIKTRGQQVTLSCSPISGHRSVSWYQQTPGQGLQFLFEYFSETQRNKGNFPGRFSGRQFSNSRSEMNVSTLELGDSALYLCASRSGLYNEQFFGPGTRLTVL.

Remarks on this clone: The same CDR3 also results from other DNA sequences found in this sample. V usage is TRBV9 and J usage is TRBJ1-1; no clear D. V was cut by 0 bases and J by 1 base, with 7 bases left in between. Looked up from germline, CDR1 is SGDLS and CDR2 is YYNGEE. This CDR3 contains 14 residues. As DNA, the CDR3 is TGTGCCAGCAGCGTAGTAGGGCAGAACACTGAAGCTTTCTTT. It yields the protein CASSVVGQNTEAFF.

This rearrangement joins TRBV30 to TRBJ2-3; D uncertain. With 8 bases removed from V and 1 base from J, the gap between germline ends came to 10 bases. The CDR3 extends over 12 amino acids. Germline loops: CDR1 GTSNPN, CDR2 SVGIG (reference sequence). The CDR3 sequence is CALSPGTDTQYF. CDR3 DNA sequence: TGTGCCCTCTCGCCGGGCACAGATACGCAGTATTTT. The full variable domain, its missing parts supplied by reference TRBV30 and TRBJ2-3, is SQTIHQWPATLVQPVGSPLSLECTVEGTSNPNLYWYRQAAGRGLQLLFYSVGIGQISSEVPQNLSASRPQDRQFILSSKKLLLSDSGFYLCALSPGTDTQYFGPGTRLTVL.

The chain has TRBV6-5 and TRBJ1-5; D remains unclear. Germline V gene lookup returns CDR1 MNHEY and CDR2 SVGAGI. V lost 0 bases to trimming and J lost 5 bases, with 14 bases between them. The CDR3 loop spans 16 amino acids. The CDR3 DNA reads as TGTGCCAGCAGTTACTCGCCGGCGGCTGGGGATCAGCCCCAGCATTTT. Translating it yields CASSYSPAAGDQPQHF.

The rearrangement links TRBV19 to TRBJ1-4, with no clear D. CDR1 is LNHDA and CDR2 is SQIVND in the germline V gene (reference sequence). CDR3 length: 11 residues. Trimming pared 3 bases from V and 7 bases from J, leaving 3 bases between. The DNA for the CDR3 is TGTGCCAGTAGTATTAGTGAAAAACTGTTTTTT. Its translation is CASSISEKLFF.

CDR3 nucleotide sequence: TGTGCCAGCAGCGTAGGACGGGGTAGCAATCAGCCCCAGCATTTT. As protein: CASSVGRGSNQPQHF. The chain employs TRBV9 and TRBJ1-5; D not certain. V lost 0 bases to trimming and J lost 0 bases, with 7 bases between them. CDR1 and CDR2 (germline): SGDLS, YYNGEE. The CDR3 has 15 residues.

This chain uses TRBV28 with TRBJ2-7, with D hard to call. Trimming took 6 bases from V and 3 from J, leaving 6 bases between them. Germline V gene data show CDR1 as MDHEN and CDR2 as SYDVKM. The CDR3 contains 11 residues. CDR3 in amino acids: CASRLNYEQYF. In DNA, the CDR3 is TGTGCCAGCAGATTAAACTACGAGCAGTACTTC.

V usage is TRBV21-1 and J usage is TRBJ2-5; TRBD2 is taken as the D call from the table, unchecked against the DNA. TRBV21-1 is a known pseudogene. This CDR3 has 17 residues. This chain's CDR3 is CASSKAPRLVSWETQYF. The CDR3 bases are TGTGCCAGCAGCAAAGCTCCCCGACTAGTTAGCTGGGAGACCCAGTACTTC.

The chain combines TRBV18 with TRBJ1-1, with TRBD1 identical over 9 bases. Germline lookup yields CDR1 KGHSH and CDR2 LQKENI. The CDR3 length is 14 residues. Trimming cost V 6 bases and J 4 bases; bases outside gene matches: 6. Here the CDR3 reads CASSPETGGTEAFF. The CDR3 nucleotides are TGTGCCAGCTCCCCGGAGACAGGGGGCACTGAAGCTTTCTTT.